These T cell receptor beta chains were read from a single sample in a study of cytomegalovirus exposure and HLA in healthy donors. Repertoires were generated with immunoSEQ multiplex PCR, while TCRdb's copy carries only in-frame clones and drops some. The table for this sample gives 70,000 or so clones. The specimen was PBMCs. Receptors were obtained from a boy younger than 18 in good health and CMV-seronegative. CDR3s include the opening cysteine and the closing phenylalanine or tryptophan. Fields, in order: D gene, J gene, V gene, CDR3 protein, CDR3 DNA. The D gene is left open where the match is weak.

. TRBJ2-2 TRBV4-1 CASRSKAGIDTGELFF TGCGCCAGCAGAAGTAAGGCGGGGATAGACACCGGGGAGCTGTTTTTT
TRBD2 TRBJ2-7 TRBV5-1 CASSLGRGGLRNEQYF TGCGCCAGCAGCTTGGGGCGGGGAGGGTTGAGGAACGAGCAGTACTTC
. TRBJ2-1 TRBV30 CAWSQGNEQFF TGTGCCTGGAGTCAGGGCAATGAGCAGTTCTTC
. TRBJ1-1 TRBV2 CASQRDGVNTEAFF TGTGCCAGTCAGCGGGACGGAGTGAACACTGAAGCTTTCTTT
TRBD1 TRBJ2-7 TRBV5-1 CASSSDRTYSYEQYF TGCGCCAGCAGCTCGGACAGGACCTACTCCTACGAGCAGTACTTC
. TRBJ2-1 TRBV29-1 CSTLPGLTSYNEQFF TGCAGCACATTGCCGGGACTCACATCCTACAATGAGCAGTTCTTC
. TRBJ2-2 TRBV5-4 CASSFGTPGTGELFF TGTGCCAGCAGCTTCGGAACCCCGGGCACCGGGGAGCTGTTTTTT
TRBD1 TRBJ1-1 TRBV7-9 CASSRQGGAFF TGTGCCAGCAGTAGACAGGGTGGAGCTTTCTTT
. TRBJ1-6 TRBV7-3 CASSTTVLSPLHF TGTGCCAGCAGCACGACAGTTCTTTCACCCCTCCACTTT
. TRBJ1-5 TRBV30 CAWTRGGTGQPQHF TGTGCCTGGACACGGGGAGGGACGGGTCAGCCCCAGCATTTT
TRBD1 TRBJ2-3 TRBV4-1 CASNKERDSESTDKQYF TGCGCCAGCAACAAAGAAAGGGACAGCGAGAGCACAGATAAGCAGTATTTT
. TRBJ2-1 TRBV4-1 CASSQELLGAATEQFF TGCGCCAGCAGCCAAGAACTTTTGGGGGCGGCTACAGAGCAGTTCTTC
TRBD1 TRBJ2-7 TRBV7-7 CASSPGTGFPSYEQYF TGTGCCAGCAGCCCAGGGACAGGGTTCCCCTCCTACGAGCAGTACTTC
. TRBJ1-1 TRBV5-5 CASSLGPEYTEAFF TGTGCCAGCAGCTTGGGGCCTGAATACACTGAAGCTTTCTTT
TRBD1 TRBJ2-2 TRBV5-1 CASSLGKTGRTGELFF TGCGCCAGCAGCTTGGGAAAGACAGGGCGGACCGGGGAGCTGTTTTTT
TRBD1 TRBJ1-5 TRBV2 CAKSTTGQGHQPQHF TGTGCCAAGAGCACCACGGGACAGGGTCATCAGCCCCAGCATTTT